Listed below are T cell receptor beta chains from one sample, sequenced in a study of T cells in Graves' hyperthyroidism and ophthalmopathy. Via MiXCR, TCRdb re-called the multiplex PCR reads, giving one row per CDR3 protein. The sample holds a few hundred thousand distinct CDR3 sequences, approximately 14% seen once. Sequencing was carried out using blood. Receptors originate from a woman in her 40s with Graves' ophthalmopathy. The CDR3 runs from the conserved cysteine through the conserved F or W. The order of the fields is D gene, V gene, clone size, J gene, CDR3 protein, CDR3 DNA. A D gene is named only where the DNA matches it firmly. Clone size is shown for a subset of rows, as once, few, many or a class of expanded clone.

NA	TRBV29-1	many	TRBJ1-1	CSVMTGNTEAFF	TGCAGCGTAATGACAGGGAACACTGAAGCTTTCTTT
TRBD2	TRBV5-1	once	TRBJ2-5	CASSFSTSRGVETQYF	TGCGCCAGCAGCTTCTCGACTAGCCGGGGGGTGGAGACCCAGTACTTC
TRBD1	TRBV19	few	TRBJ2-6	CATRQGMANVLTF	TGTGCCACCCGACAGGGAATGGCCAACGTCCTGACTTTC
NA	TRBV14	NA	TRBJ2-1	CASSQDGAYEQFF	TGTGCCAGCAGCCAAGATGGCGCATATGAGCAGTTCTTC
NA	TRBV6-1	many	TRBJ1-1	CASSPLGNTEAFF	TGTGCCAGCAGTCCCCTGGGGAACACTGAAGCTTTCTTT
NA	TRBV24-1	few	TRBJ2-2	CATSDADPRKNTGELFF	TGTGCCACCAGTGACGCTGATCCCAGAAAAAACACCGGGGAGCTGTTTTTT
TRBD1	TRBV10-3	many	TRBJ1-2	CAISAGQGRRVEYGYTF	TGTGCCATCAGTGCAGGACAGGGGAGGAGGGTAGAGTATGGCTACACCTTC
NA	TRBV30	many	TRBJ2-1	CASVWSINEQFF	TGTGCCTCCGTTTGGAGCATCAATGAGCAGTTCTTC
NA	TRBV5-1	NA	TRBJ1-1	CASSLVHSGVNTEAFF	TGCGCCAGCAGCTTGGTCCATTCAGGGGTGAACACTGAAGCTTTCTTT
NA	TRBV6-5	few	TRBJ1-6	CASSYGRESPLHF	TGTGCCAGCAGTTACGGGCGGGAATCACCCCTCCACTTT
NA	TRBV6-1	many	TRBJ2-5	CASRTAQETQYF	TGTGCCAGCAGGACAGCCCAAGAGACCCAGTACTTC
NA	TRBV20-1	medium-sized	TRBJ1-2	CRGGRLGGYTF	TGCAGGGGGGGACGCCTGGGTGGCTACACCTTC
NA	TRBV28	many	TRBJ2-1	CASSPLTGSPVNEQFF	TGTGCCAGCAGTCCCTTGACAGGATCCCCTGTCAATGAGCAGTTCTTC
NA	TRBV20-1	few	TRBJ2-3	CSARGLDNNWGDTQYF	TGCAGTGCTAGGGGATTGGACAATAATTGGGGGGATACGCAGTATTTT
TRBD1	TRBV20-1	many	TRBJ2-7	CSAGQGTEQYF	TGCAGTGCGGGACAGGGGACCGAGCAGTACTTC
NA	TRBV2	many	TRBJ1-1	CASSLEAHTEAFF	TGTGCCAGCAGCCTCGAGGCTCACACTGAAGCTTTCTTT
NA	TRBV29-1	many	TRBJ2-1	CSVATGPYNEQFF	TGCAGCGTTGCGACAGGCCCCTACAATGAGCAGTTCTTC